Each of the 26 T cell receptor beta chains below was sequenced from the same sample in a study of memory CD4+ T cells and cytomegalovirus serostatus. Single viable CD3+CD4+CD8-CD45RO+ cells were sorted as the memory CD4+ T cells. Profiling relied on immunoSEQ multiplex PCR, and the TCRdb table lists in-frame clones only, not all of them. The table shows fewer than 35,000 clones, with 76% occurring only once. The specimen was memory CD4+ T cells from blood. All receptors come from an adult in good health and CMV-seronegative.

The sample holds one count of this clone. The chain links TRBV6-6 to TRBJ2-3; 7 nucleotides line up with TRBD1. CDR1 MNHNY and CDR2 SVGAGI come from the germline V gene (reference sequence). With 5 bases clipped from V and 9 bases from J, the junction kept 8 bases outside the gene matches. This CDR3 is 13 amino acids long. The CDR3, as DNA: TGTGCCAGCAGTCTAGGGACAGTAGAAACGCAGTATTTT. This encodes CASSLGTVETQYF.

The chain has TRBV30 and TRBJ1-1; D is perhaps TRBD1 (6 bases). V lost 5 bases to trimming and J lost 10 bases, with 17 bases between them. Germline V gives CDR1 GTSNPN, CDR2 SVGIG (reference sequence). There are 12 residues in the CDR3. The DNA for the CDR3 is TGTGCCTGGGCCCGGGACATCCAGGGAGCTTTCTTT. Its protein is CAWARDIQGAFF.

V usage is TRBV2 and J usage is TRBJ2-4; possible D gene TRBD2, 5 bases. This CDR3 is built from 13 residues. CDR1 is SNHLY and CDR2 is FYNNEI in the germline V gene. Trimming removed 8 bases at V and 7 bases at J, with 15 bases between. The CDR3 sequence: CASRSGSGNIQYF. Here the CDR3 DNA reads TGTGCCAGCCGCTCCGGATCGGGGAACATTCAGTACTTC.

This chain connects TRBV11-2 to TRBJ2-7; D unresolved. In germline, CDR1 is SGHAT, CDR2 FQNNGV. Trimming removed 2 bases at V and 1 base at J, with 9 bases between. There are 14 residues in the CDR3. The CDR3: CASSLNMGSYEQYF. In DNA, the CDR3 is TGTGCCAGCAGCTTAAATATGGGGTCCTACGAGCAGTACTTC.

The chain is built from TRBV18 and TRBJ2-7, with TRBD2 as a possible D gene (6 bases). V lost 2 bases to trimming and J lost 9 bases, with 14 bases between them. There are 13 residues in the CDR3. The germline CDR1 and CDR2 sequences are KGHSH and LQKENI. CDR3 sequence (DNA): TGTGCCAGCTCACCAGAGGAGGGTAGAGGGCAGTACTTC. Amino acid sequence: CASSPEEGRGQYF.

This clone was seen just once. The chain joins TRBV6-1 to TRBJ2-7; 14 bases match TRBD2. V was pared by 4 bases and J by 7 bases, with 6 bases of the junction left unmatched. Germline V gene lookup returns CDR1 MNHNS and CDR2 SASEGT. The CDR3 loop spans 15 amino acids. CDR3 sequence reads: CASSGGTSGSGEQYF. CDR3 sequence (DNA): TGTGCCAGCAGTGGTGGGACTAGCGGGAGCGGTGAGCAGTACTTC.

The rearrangement uses TRBV7-6 and TRBJ2-7, with unresolved D. CDR3 length: 12 amino acids. Trimming took 4 bases from V and 5 from J, leaving 9 bases between them. In germline, CDR1 is SGHVS, CDR2 FNYEAQ. Here the CDR3 DNA reads TGTGCCAGCAGCTCCAGGACCCACGAGCAGTACTTC. Protein product: CASSSRTHEQYF.

The V and J genes are TRBV27 and TRBJ2-1; TRBD2 matches 16 bases. Germline loops: CDR1 MNHEY, CDR2 SMNVEV (reference sequence). The CDR3 runs 15 residues. Germline trimming cut 6 bases from V and 8 bases from J; bases unmatched to any gene: 4. CDR3 amino acids: CASRSGTSGRDEQFF. The CDR3 DNA reads as TGTGCCAGCAGGTCCGGGACTAGCGGGAGGGATGAGCAGTTCTTC.

For this clone: This same CDR3 is encoded by further DNA sequences in the sample. The gene calls are TRBV20-1 and TRBJ2-7; D call uncertain. From germline, CDR1 is DFQATT and CDR2 SNEGSKA (reference sequence). The germline V and J ends were trimmed by 3 bases and 0 bases, with 3 bases remaining between them. The CDR3 spans 11 residues. The CDR3 nucleotides read TGCAGTGCTAGTAGCTCCTACGAGCAGTACTTC. It yields the protein CSASSSYEQYF.

The V gene is TRBV18, the J gene TRBJ2-3, with D perhaps TRBD2 (7 bases). V was pared by 6 bases and J by 6 bases, with 16 bases between. CDR1 KGHSH and CDR2 LQKENI come from the germline V gene. The CDR3 has 14 residues. DNA for the CDR3: TGTGCCAGCTCTTATTCACAGGGAGGGGATACGCAGTATTTT. The encoded protein is CASSYSQGGDTQYF.

The chain links TRBV11-2 to TRBJ2-7, with unresolved D. V gave up 4 bases and J gave up 3 bases, with 13 bases separating them. CDR3 size: 14 residues. CDR1 and CDR2 (germline): SGHAT, FQNNGV. For the CDR3, the DNA is TGTGCCAGCAGCTCTCTCGACCCGAACTACGAGCAGTACTTC. Encoded protein: CASSSLDPNYEQYF.

Points on this clone: One end of the junction is discordant with germline, which a read error may explain. The chain couples TRBV7-7 to TRBJ2-5; D is unclear. CDR3 length: 14 residues. The germline V gene has CDR1 SSHAT and CDR2 FNYEAQ (reference sequence). In DNA, the CDR3 is TGTGCTAGCAGCTTATTAGGCGTCCAAGAGACCCAGTACTTC. Protein: CASSLLGVQETQYF. The full variable domain, with the rest looked up from reference TRBV7-7 and TRBJ2-5, is GAGVSQSPRYKVTKRGQDVTLRCDPISSHATLYWYQQALGQGPEFLTYFNYEAQPDKSGLPSDRFSAERPEGSISTLTIQRTEQRDSAMYRCASSLLGVQETQYFGPGTRLLVL.

The chain joins TRBV6-6 to TRBJ2-2, with D tentatively TRBD1 (6 bases). The CDR3 sequence is 15 residues long. V was clipped by 3 bases and J by 4 bases, with 12 bases between them. Germline V gene sequence: CDR1 MNHNY, CDR2 SVGAGI (reference sequence). The CDR3 here is CASSYSGVGTGELFF. DNA of the CDR3: TGTGCCAGCAGTTATTCAGGGGTCGGCACCGGGGAGCTGTTTTTT.

There are a few counts of this clone. V is TRBV27 and J is TRBJ1-3, with a weak D call TRBD1 (6 bases). CDR3 length equals 14 residues. The germline V gene encodes CDR1 MNHEY and CDR2 SMNVEV (reference sequence). Trimming removed 5 bases from V and 3 bases from J, with 11 bases in between. The CDR3 DNA reads as TGTGCCAGCAGTAAAACAGGGCTTGGAAACACCATATATTTT. Translated, it gives CASSKTGLGNTIYF.

The sample holds a few counts of this clone. The V call is TRBV7-9, the J call TRBJ1-1; D remains unclear. V was clipped by 2 bases and J by 7 bases, with 5 bases between them. CDR1 SEHNR and CDR2 FQNEAQ come from the germline V gene (reference sequence). The CDR3 is 11 amino acids. CDR3 bases: TGTGCCAGCAGCTTAAGGAGTGAAGCTTTCTTT. It translates to CASSLRSEAFF. The full variable domain, completed using reference TRBV7-9 and TRBJ1-1, is DTGVSQNPRHKITKRGQNVTFRCDPISEHNRLYWYRQTLGQGPEFLTYFQNEAQLEKSRLLSDRFSAERPKGSFSTLEIQRTEQGDSAMYLCASSLRSEAFFGQGTRLTVV.

This clone has just a few counts. This rearrangement joins TRBV5-6 to TRBJ1-2, with D possibly TRBD1 on 5 matching bases. The germline V gene encodes CDR1 SGHDT and CDR2 YYEEEE. The CDR3 covers 13 residues. The V end was cut by 7 bases, the J end by 4 bases, with 14 bases between. This CDR3 reads CASLVRGGYGYTF. The CDR3 DNA sequence: TGTGCCAGCCTTGTCCGGGGCGGCTATGGCTACACCTTC.

This chain links TRBV10-3 with TRBJ1-2; D gene uncertain. V was clipped by 6 bases and J by 4 bases, with 12 bases between them. Germline V lookup: CDR1 ENHRY, CDR2 SYGVKD. The CDR3 has 13 amino acids. For the CDR3, the DNA is TGTGCCATCAGGGCCACAGATCTCTATGGCTACACCTTC. Protein sequence: CAIRATDLYGYTF.

The V and J genes are TRBV11-1 and TRBJ2-7; D gene unclear. Trimming removed 1 base from V and 11 bases from J, with 15 bases in between. Germline V gene lookup returns CDR1 SGHAT and CDR2 FQDESV (reference sequence). The CDR3 contains 13 residues. As DNA, the CDR3 is TGTGCCAGCAGCTTAGACTTCCGGGCTCAAAAGTACTTC. Translating it yields CASSLDFRAQKYF. The full variable domain, completed using reference TRBV11-1 and TRBJ2-7, is EAEVAQSPRYKITEKSQAVAFWCDPISGHATLYWYRQILGQGPELLVQFQDESVVDDSQLPKDRFSAERLKGVDSTLKIQPAELGDSAMYLCASSLDFRAQKYFGPGTRLTVT.

This clone came up once. V usage is TRBV6-5 and J usage is TRBJ2-7; 10 positions match TRBD1. The CDR3 totals 14 residues. J was trimmed by 5 bases and V by 6 bases; bases with no gene match: 7. Germline values: CDR1 MNHEY, CDR2 SVGAGI. This CDR3 is CASRRQGANDEQYF. As DNA, the CDR3 is TGTGCCAGCAGACGACAGGGGGCGAACGACGAGCAGTACTTC.

The chain has TRBV11-3 and TRBJ1-1; D is uncertain. The CDR3 is 14 amino acids. Germline V lookup: CDR1 SGHNT, CDR2 YENEEA. The V end was cut by 5 bases, the J end by 8 bases, with 18 bases between. The CDR3 DNA reads TGTGCCAGCAGCCAACAAGGGCAGGCGGGGGAAGCTTTCTTT. Encoded protein: CASSQQGQAGEAFF.

This clone was counted between two and nine times. V gene TRBV5-1 combines with J gene TRBJ1-4; D is ambiguous. This CDR3 spans 14 amino acids. Per the germline V gene, CDR1 is SGHRS and CDR2 is YFSETQ. V lost 0 bases, J lost 5 bases, and 8 bases lay in between. Here the CDR3 DNA reads TGCGCCAGCAGCTTGGCGGCGGTCAATGAAAAACTGTTTTTT. Encoded protein: CASSLAAVNEKLFF.

The chain links TRBV11-1 to TRBJ2-2, with D unclear. Germline V gene data show CDR1 as SGHAT and CDR2 as FQDESV (reference sequence). The length of the CDR3 is 14 residues. Between the trimmed V and J ends, which lost 3 bases and 0 bases, there was a span of 5 bases. The CDR3 sequence is CASSFYANTGELFF. DNA for the CDR3: TGTGCCAGCAGCTTTTACGCGAACACCGGGGAGCTGTTTTTT.

The CDR3 DNA sequence: TGTGCCAGCAGGAAGGGACAGGGGGGTGAAAAACTGTTTTTT. It translates to CASRKGQGGEKLFF. The J gene is TRBJ1-4, the V gene TRBV6-1, with 11 bases lining up with TRBD1. Trimming at V came to 6 bases and at J to 7 bases, leaving 4 bases not matched to a gene. The CDR3 length is 14 residues. The germline CDR1 and CDR2 sequences are MNHNS and SASEGT.

V usage is TRBV6-5 and J usage is TRBJ1-1, with no clear D. Trimming took off 3 bases at V and 8 bases at J, with 19 bases between the two ends. This CDR3 spans 15 amino acids. Germline V CDR1 and CDR2: MNHEY, SVGAGI. This chain's CDR3 is CASSYSYRATKEAFF. In DNA form, the CDR3 reads TGTGCCAGCAGTTATTCATACCGGGCCACAAAGGAAGCTTTCTTT.

This chain links TRBV18 with TRBJ2-1, with 8 bases fitting TRBD2. The germline V gene encodes CDR1 KGHSH and CDR2 LQKENI. This CDR3 region has 15 residues. J lost 4 bases, V lost 1 base, and 3 bases had no gene match. CDR3 DNA sequence: TGTGCCAGCTCACCACAGCGGGGGTTTTACAATGAGCAGTTCTTC. As protein: CASSPQRGFYNEQFF.

This clone turned up a few times. The chain recombines TRBV9 with TRBJ2-7; D is possibly TRBD1 or TRBD2 (7 bases each). Trimming removed 3 bases at V and 7 bases at J, with 17 bases between. The CDR3 has 14 amino acids. The germline CDR1 and CDR2 sequences are SGDLS and YYNGEE. CDR3 sequence reads: CASSAGRGLGEQYF. DNA of the CDR3: TGTGCCAGCAGCGCTGGGAGGGGGCTGGGTGAGCAGTACTTC.